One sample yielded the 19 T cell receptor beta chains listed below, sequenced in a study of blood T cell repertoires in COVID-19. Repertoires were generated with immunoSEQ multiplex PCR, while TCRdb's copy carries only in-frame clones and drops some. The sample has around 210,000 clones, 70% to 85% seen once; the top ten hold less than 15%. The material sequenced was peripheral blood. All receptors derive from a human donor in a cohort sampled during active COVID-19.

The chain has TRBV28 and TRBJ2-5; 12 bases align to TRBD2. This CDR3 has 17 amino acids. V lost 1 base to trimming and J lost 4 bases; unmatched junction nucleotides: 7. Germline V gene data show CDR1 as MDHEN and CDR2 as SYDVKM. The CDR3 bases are TGTGCCAGCAGTTTATCCCCTAGCGGGAGGGAGCCAGAGACCCAGTACTTC. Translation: CASSLSPSGREPETQYF.

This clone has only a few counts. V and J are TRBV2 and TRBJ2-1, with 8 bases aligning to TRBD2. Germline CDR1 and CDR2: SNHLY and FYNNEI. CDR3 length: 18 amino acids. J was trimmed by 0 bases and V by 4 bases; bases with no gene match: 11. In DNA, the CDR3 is TGTGCCAGCAGTGTCCCCATGAGCGGGAGCGCCTCCTACAATGAGCAGTTCTTC. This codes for CASSVPMSGSASYNEQFF.

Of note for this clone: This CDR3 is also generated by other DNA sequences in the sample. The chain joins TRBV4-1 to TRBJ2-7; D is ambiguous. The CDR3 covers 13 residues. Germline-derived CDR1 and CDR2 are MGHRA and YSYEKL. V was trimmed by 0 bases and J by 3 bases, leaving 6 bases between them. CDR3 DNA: TGCGCCAGCAGCCAAGATGGCGGCTACGAGCAGTACTTC. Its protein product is CASSQDGGYEQYF.

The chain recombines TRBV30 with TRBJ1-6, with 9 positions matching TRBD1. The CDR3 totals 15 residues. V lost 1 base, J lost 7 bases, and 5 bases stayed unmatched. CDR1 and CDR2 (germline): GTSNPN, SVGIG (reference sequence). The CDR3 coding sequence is TGTGCCTGGAGTGCGGGACAGGGCGCAAATTCACCCCTCCACTTT. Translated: CAWSAGQGANSPLHF. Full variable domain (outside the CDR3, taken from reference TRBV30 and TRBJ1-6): SQTIHQWPATLVQPVGSPLSLECTVEGTSNPNLYWYRQAAGRGLQLLFYSVGIGQISSEVPQNLSASRPQDRQFILSSKKLLLSDSGFYLCAWSAGQGANSPLHFGNGTRLTVT.

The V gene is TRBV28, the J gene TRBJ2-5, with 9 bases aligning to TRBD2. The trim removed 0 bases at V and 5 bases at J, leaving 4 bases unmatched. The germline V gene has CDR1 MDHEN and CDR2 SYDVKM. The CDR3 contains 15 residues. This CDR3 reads CASSLWASGMETQYF. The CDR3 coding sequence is TGTGCCAGCAGTTTATGGGCTAGCGGGATGGAGACCCAGTACTTC. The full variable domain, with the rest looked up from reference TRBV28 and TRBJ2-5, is DVKVTQSSRYLVKRTGEKVFLECVQDMDHENMFWYRQDPGLGLRLIYFSYDVKMKEKGDIPEGYSVSREKKERFSLILESASTNQTSMYLCASSLWASGMETQYFGPGTRLLVL.

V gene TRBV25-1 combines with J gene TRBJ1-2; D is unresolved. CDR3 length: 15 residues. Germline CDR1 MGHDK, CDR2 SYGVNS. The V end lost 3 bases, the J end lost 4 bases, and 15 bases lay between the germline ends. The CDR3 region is CASSEPGDLIYGYTF. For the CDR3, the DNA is TGTGCCAGCAGTGAGCCCGGAGACTTGATCTATGGCTACACCTTC.

CDR3 DNA: TGTGCCAGCAGTCTGCATAGCGGGAAAGGCTACGAGCAGTACTTC. It yields the protein CASSLHSGKGYEQYF. The chain has TRBV28 and TRBJ2-7, with 8 bases aligning to TRBD2. The CDR3 loop spans 15 amino acids. Germline values: CDR1 MDHEN, CDR2 SYDVKM. With V trimmed by 5 bases and J by 3 bases, 9 bases remained unmatched. Looking up the rest from reference TRBV28 and TRBJ2-7 gives the full variable domain: DVKVTQSSRYLVKRTGEKVFLECVQDMDHENMFWYRQDPGLGLRLIYFSYDVKMKEKGDIPEGYSVSREKKERFSLILESASTNQTSMYLCASSLHSGKGYEQYFGPGTRLTVT.

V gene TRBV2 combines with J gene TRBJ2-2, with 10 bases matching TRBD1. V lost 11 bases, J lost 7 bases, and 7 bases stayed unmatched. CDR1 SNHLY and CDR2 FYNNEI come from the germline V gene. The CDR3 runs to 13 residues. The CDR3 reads CAGGQGELGELFF. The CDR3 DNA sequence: TGTGCCGGTGGACAGGGGGAACTCGGGGAGCTGTTTTTT.

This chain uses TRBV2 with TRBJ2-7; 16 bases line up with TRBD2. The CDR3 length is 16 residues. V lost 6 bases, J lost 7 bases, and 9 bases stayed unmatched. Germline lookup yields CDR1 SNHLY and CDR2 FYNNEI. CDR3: CASRAPGLAGGGEQYF. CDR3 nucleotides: TGTGCCAGCAGAGCCCCGGGACTAGCGGGAGGGGGAGAGCAGTACTTC.

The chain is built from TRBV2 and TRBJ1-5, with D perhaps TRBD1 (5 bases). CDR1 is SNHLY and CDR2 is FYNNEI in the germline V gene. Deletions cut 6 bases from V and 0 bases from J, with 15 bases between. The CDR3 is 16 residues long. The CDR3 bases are TGTGCCAGCAGGGGGCCGGGGGGGAATAGCAATCAGCCCCAGCATTTT. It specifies CASRGPGGNSNQPQHF.

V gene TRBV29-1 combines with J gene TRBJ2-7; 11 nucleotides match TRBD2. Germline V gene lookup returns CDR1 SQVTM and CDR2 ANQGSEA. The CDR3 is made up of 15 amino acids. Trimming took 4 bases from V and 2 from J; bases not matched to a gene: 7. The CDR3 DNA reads TGCAGCGTTGTTCTTAGCGGGAGGGTTGCCTACGAGCAGTACTTC. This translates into CSVVLSGRVAYEQYF.

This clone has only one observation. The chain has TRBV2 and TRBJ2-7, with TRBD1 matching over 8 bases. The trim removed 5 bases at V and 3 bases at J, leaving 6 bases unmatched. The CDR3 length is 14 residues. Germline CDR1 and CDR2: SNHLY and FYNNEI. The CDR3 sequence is CASSSQGAGYEQYF. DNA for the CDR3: TGTGCCAGCAGTTCCCAGGGGGCGGGCTACGAGCAGTACTTC.

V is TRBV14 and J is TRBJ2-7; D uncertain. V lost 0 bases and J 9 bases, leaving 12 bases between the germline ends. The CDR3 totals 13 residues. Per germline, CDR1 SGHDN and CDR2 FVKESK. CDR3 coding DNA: TGTGCCAGCAGCCAAGATTCATCAGGCGCGCAGTACTTC. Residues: CASSQDSSGAQYF.

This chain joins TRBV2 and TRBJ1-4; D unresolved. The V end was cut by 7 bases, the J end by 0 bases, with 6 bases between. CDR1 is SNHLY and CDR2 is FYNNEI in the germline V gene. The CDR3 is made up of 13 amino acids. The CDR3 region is CASKSATNEKLFF. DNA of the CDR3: TGTGCCAGCAAATCAGCAACTAATGAAAAACTGTTTTTT.

The CDR3 protein is CAWRPGMGGYTF. The CDR3 DNA reads as TGTGCCTGGAGGCCAGGGATGGGTGGCTACACCTTC. The gene calls are TRBV30 and TRBJ1-2, with D possibly matching TRBD1 (5 bases). Trimming stripped 3 bases from V and 7 bases from J, with 12 bases between. This CDR3 spans 12 amino acids. The germline CDR1 and CDR2 sequences are GTSNPN and SVGIG (reference sequence).

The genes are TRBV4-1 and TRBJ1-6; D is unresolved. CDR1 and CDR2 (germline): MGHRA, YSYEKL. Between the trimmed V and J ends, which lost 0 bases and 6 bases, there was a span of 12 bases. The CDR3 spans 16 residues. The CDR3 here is CASSQDFGRVNSPLHF. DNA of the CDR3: TGCGCCAGCAGCCAAGATTTCGGGAGAGTTAATTCACCCCTCCACTTT.

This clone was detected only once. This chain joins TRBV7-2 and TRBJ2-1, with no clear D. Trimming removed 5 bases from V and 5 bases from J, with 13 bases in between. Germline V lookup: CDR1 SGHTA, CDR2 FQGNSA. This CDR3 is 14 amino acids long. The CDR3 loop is CASSPDRGHNEQFF. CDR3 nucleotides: TGTGCCAGCAGCCCCGACCGTGGGCACAATGAGCAGTTCTTC.

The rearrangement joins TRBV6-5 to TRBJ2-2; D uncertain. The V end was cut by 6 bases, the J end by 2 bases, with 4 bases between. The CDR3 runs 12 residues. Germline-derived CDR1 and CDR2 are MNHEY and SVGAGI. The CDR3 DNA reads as TGTGCCAGCAGCTTTAACACCGGGGAGCTGTTTTTT. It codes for CASSFNTGELFF.

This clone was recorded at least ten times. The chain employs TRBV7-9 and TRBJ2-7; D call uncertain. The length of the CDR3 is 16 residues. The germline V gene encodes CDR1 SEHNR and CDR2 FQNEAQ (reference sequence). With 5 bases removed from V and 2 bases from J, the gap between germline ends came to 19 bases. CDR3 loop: CASSLSGSVKPYEQYF. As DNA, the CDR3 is TGTGCCAGCAGCCTATCCGGTTCGGTCAAACCCTACGAGCAGTACTTC.